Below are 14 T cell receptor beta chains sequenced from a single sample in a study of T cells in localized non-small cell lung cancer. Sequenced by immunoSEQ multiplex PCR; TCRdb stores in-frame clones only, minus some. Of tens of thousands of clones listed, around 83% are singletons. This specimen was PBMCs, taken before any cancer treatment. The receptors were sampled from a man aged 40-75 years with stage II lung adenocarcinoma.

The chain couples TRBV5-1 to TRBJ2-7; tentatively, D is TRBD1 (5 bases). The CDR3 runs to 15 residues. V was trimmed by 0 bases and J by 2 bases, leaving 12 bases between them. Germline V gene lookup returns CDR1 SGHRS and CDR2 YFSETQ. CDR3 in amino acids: CASSLGWQGAYEQYF. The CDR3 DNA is TGCGCCAGCAGCTTGGGGTGGCAGGGCGCCTACGAGCAGTACTTC.

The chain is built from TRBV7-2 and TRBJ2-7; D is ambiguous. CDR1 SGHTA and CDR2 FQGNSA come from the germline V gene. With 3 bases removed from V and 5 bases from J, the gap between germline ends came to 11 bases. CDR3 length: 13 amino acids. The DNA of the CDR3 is TGTGCCAGCAGCTTCGGTATTTACAACGAGCAGTACTTC. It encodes CASSFGIYNEQYF.

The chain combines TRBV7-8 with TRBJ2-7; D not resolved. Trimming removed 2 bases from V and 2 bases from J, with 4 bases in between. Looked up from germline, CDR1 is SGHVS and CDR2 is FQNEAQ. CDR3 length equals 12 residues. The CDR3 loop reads CASSLNAYEQYF. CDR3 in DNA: TGTGCCAGCAGCTTAAACGCCTACGAGCAGTACTTC.

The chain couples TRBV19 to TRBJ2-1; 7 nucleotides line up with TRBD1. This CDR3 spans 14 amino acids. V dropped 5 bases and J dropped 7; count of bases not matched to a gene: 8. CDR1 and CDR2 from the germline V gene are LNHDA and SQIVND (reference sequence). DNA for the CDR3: TGTGCCAGTAGTCCAACGACAGGGAATAATGAGCAGTTCTTC. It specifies CASSPTTGNNEQFF. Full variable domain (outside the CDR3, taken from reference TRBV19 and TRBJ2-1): DGGITQSPKYLFRKEGQNVTLSCEQNLNHDAMYWYRQDPGQGLRLIYYSQIVNDFQKGDIAEGYSVSREKKESFPLTVTSAQKNPTAFYLCASSPTTGNNEQFFGPGTRLTVL.

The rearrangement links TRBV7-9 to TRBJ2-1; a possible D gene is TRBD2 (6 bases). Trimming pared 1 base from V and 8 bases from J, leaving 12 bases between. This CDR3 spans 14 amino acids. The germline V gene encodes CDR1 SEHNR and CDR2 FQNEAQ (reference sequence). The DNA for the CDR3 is TGTGCCAGCAGCTTAGGCCGGAGGGGCGATGAGCAGTTCTTC. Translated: CASSLGRRGDEQFF. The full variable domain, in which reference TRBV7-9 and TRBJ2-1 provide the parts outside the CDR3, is DTGVSQNPRHKITKRGQNVTFRCDPISEHNRLYWYRQTLGQGPEFLTYFQNEAQLEKSRLLSDRFSAERPKGSFSTLEIQRTEQGDSAMYLCASSLGRRGDEQFFGPGTRLTVL.

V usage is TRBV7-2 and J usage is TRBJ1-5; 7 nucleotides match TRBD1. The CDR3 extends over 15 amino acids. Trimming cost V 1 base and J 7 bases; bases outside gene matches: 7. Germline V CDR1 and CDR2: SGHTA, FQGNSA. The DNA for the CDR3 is TGTGCCAGCAGCTTAGAAAGGGGGCGGGAGCAGCCCCAGCATTTT. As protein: CASSLERGREQPQHF.

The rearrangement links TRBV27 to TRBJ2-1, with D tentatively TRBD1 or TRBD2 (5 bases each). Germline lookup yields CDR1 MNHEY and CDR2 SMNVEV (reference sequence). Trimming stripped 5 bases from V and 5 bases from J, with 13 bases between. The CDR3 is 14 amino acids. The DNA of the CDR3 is TGTGCCAGCAGTCTCGGGACGGCTGACAATGAGCAGTTCTTC. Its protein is CASSLGTADNEQFF.

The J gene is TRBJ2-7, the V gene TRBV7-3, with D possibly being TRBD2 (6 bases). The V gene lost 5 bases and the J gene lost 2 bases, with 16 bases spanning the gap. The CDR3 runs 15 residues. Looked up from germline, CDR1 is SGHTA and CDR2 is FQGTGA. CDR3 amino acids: CASSHGLRSTYEQYF. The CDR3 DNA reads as TGTGCCAGCAGCCACGGACTACGTTCTACCTACGAGCAGTACTTC. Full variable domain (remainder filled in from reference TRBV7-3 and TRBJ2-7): GAGVSQTPSNKVTEKGKYVELRCDPISGHTALYWYRQSLGQGPEFLIYFQGTGAADDSGLPNDRFFAVRPEGSVSTLKIQRTERGDSAVYLCASSHGLRSTYEQYFGPGTRLTVT.

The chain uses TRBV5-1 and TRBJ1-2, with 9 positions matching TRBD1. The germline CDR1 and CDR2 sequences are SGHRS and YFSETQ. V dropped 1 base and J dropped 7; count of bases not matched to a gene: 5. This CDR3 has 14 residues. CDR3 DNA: TGCGCCAGCAGCTTGCTTCCGACAGGGGGTGGCTACACCTTC. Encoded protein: CASSLLPTGGGYTF.

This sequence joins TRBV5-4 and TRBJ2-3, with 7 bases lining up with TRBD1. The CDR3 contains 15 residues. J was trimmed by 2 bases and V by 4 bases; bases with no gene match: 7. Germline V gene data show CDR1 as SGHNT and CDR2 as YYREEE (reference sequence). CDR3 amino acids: CASSRRDSYTDTQYF. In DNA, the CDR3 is TGTGCCAGCAGCCGCAGGGACAGCTACACAGATACGCAGTATTTT.

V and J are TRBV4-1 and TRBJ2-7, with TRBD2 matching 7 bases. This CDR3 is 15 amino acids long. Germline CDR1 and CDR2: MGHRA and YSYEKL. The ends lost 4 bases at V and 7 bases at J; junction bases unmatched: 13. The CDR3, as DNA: TGCGCCAGCAGCCCAAGCGGGGACGCCGCCTCTGAGCAGTACTTC. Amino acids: CASSPSGDAASEQYF.

CDR3 in DNA: TGTGCCAGCAGTTCTACCGGGACAGGGGTTTTGGGCTCCTACGAGCAGTACTTC. This encodes CASSSTGTGVLGSYEQYF. The rearrangement joins TRBV27 to TRBJ2-7; 10 nucleotides line up with TRBD1. J gave up 0 bases and V 4 bases, and 12 bases lay outside the gene matches. Germline V gives CDR1 MNHEY, CDR2 SMNVEV (reference sequence). This CDR3 has 18 amino acids.

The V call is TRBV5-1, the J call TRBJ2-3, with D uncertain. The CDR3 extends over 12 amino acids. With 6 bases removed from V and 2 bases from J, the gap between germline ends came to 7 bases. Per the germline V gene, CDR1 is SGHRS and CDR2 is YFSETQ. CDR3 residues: CASKQTTDTQYF. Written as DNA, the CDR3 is TGCGCCAGCAAGCAGACCACAGATACGCAGTATTTT.

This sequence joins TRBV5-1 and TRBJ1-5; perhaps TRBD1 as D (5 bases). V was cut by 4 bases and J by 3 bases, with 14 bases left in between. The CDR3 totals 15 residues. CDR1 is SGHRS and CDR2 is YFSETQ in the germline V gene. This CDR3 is CASSPIGGINQPQHF. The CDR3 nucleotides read TGCGCCAGCAGCCCCATTGGGGGAATCAATCAGCCCCAGCATTTT.